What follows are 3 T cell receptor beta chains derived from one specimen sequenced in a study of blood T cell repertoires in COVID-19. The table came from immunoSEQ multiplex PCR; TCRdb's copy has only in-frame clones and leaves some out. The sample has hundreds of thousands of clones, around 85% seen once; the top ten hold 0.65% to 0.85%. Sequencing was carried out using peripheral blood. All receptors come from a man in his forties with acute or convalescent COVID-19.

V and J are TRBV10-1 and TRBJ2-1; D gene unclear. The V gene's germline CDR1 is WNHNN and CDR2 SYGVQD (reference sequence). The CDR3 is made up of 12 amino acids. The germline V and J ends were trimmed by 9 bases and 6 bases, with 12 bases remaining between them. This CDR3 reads CASTWRSNEQFF. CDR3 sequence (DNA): TGCGCCAGTACCTGGCGGAGCAATGAGCAGTTCTTC.

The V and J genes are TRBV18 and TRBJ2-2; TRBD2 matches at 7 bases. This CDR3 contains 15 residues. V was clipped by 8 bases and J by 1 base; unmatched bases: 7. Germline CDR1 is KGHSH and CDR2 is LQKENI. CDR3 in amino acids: CASPLSGRNTGELFF. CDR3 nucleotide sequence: TGTGCCAGCCCCCTTAGCGGGCGGAACACCGGGGAGCTGTTTTTT.

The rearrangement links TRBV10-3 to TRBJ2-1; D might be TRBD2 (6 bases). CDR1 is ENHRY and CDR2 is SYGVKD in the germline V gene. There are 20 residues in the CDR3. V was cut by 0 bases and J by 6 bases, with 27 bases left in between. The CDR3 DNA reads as TGTGCCATCAGTGAGTCGTATATTGGGGGGAGCCCCGCCGCGTTCAATGAGCAGTTCTTC. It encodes CAISESYIGGSPAAFNEQFF.